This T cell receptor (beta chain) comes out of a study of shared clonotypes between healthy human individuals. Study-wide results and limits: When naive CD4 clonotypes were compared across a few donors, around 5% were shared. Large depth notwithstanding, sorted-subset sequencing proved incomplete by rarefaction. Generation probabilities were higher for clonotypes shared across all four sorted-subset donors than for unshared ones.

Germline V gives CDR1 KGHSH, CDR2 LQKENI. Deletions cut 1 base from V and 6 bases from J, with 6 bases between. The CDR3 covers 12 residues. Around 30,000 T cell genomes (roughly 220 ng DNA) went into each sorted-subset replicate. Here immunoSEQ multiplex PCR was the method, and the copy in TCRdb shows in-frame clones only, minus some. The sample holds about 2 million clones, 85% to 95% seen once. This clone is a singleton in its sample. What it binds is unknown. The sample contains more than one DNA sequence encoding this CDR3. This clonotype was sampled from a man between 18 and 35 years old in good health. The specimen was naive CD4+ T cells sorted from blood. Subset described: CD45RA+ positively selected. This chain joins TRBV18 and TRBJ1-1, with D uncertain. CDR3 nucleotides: TGTGCCAGCTCACCACAGGGAGCTGAAGCTTTCTTT. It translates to CASSPQGAEAFF.